The sequence of this T cell receptor beta chain was determined in a study of blood T cells in healthy people across ages. Points from the study as a whole: Significant beta diversity loss was already apparent by age around 36, declining roughly linearly. Diversity was estimated from one million T cells, and these estimates were considered underestimates.

The CDR3 runs 15 residues. Unmatched junction bases numbered 1, after V lost 1 base and J lost 4 bases. The germline V gene has CDR1 LGHDT and CDR2 YNNKEL (reference sequence). Sample-barcoded 5' priming and a J-beta primer mix drove a second PCR of roughly 6 to 12 cycles. Each of the samples gave a minimum of 3 million paired-end reads that contained CDR3. TCRdb itself ran the 5' RACE reads through MiXCR, one entry per CDR3 protein. The sample holds about 380,000 distinct CDR3 sequences, approximately 51% seen once. This clonotype was observed a few times. Its antigen is currently unknown. J is TRBJ2-5 and V is TRBV3-1, with TRBD2 identical over 12 bases. The receptor comes from a man aged 60-69 years in good health. What was sequenced was blood. The CDR3 sequence: CASSQGLAGAETQYF. The CDR3 nucleotides are TGTGCCAGCAGCCAAGGACTAGCGGGGGCAGAGACCCAGTACTTC.